Below are 21 T cell receptor beta chains sequenced from a single sample in a study of breast tumors, draining lymph nodes, adjacent tissues. The lymph nodes were axillary draining lymph nodes from breast cancer patients. One entry per CDR3 protein results from TCRdb running MiXCR on the multiplex PCR reads. The table records approximately 89,000 distinct CDR3 sequences, over 25% of them present only once. The source material was axillary lymph node tissue. The receptors shown here come from a female donor with breast cancer. Some clones in this sample may be carry-over from other donors' samples.

The chain carries TRBV5-1 and TRBJ2-7, with TRBD1 matching 10 bases. CDR3 length: 13 amino acids. Germline lookup yields CDR1 SGHRS and CDR2 YFSETQ. Trimming took 4 bases from V and 7 from J; bases not matched to a gene: 5. CDR3 region: CASSTGTGVEQYF. CDR3 in DNA: TGCGCCAGCAGCACCGGGACAGGGGTTGAGCAGTACTTC. The variable domain in full, with the rest retrieved from reference TRBV5-1 and TRBJ2-7, is KAGVTQTPRYLIKTRGQQVTLSCSPISGHRSVSWYQQTPGQGLQFLFEYFSETQRNKGNFPGRFSGRQFSNSRSEMNVSTLELGDSALYLCASSTGTGVEQYFGPGTRLTVT.

This clonotype has at least ten counts. This chain joins TRBV20-1 and TRBJ2-5, with 7 bases identical to TRBD1. The length of the CDR3 is 16 residues. V lost 0 bases and J lost 5; bases outside the gene matches: 12. Germline CDR1 reads DFQATT; CDR2 reads SNEGSKA (reference sequence). The CDR3: CSARDYTGDVTETQYF. The CDR3 DNA is TGCAGTGCTAGAGATTATACAGGGGACGTCACGGAGACCCAGTACTTC.

The J gene is TRBJ2-3, the V gene TRBV12-3 or TRBV12-4, with 10 bases aligning to TRBD2. The CDR3 contains 16 residues. V gave up 6 bases and J gave up 0 bases; unmatched junction bases: 6. CDR3 residues: CASSYGTSESTDTQYF. In DNA, the CDR3 is TGTGCCAGCAGCTACGGGACTAGCGAGAGCACAGATACGCAGTATTTT.

As for this clonotype: This sequence may be a read error, since a much larger clone differs from it by one base. J is TRBJ2-1 and V is TRBV5-6; 7 bases line up with TRBD1. Germline assignment: CDR1 SGHDT and CDR2 YYEEEE. V shed 4 bases and J 6 bases; nucleotides not matched to a gene: 16. There are 17 residues in the CDR3. CDR3 coding DNA: TGTGCCAGCAGCCCACCCGTGGCAAGGACAGGCGCCAATGAGCAGTTCTTC. It yields the protein CASSPPVARTGANEQFF.

This clonotype appeared many times. V usage is TRBV4-1 and J usage is TRBJ2-7; either TRBD1 or TRBD2 may supply D (5 bases each). Trimming pared 0 bases from V and 7 bases from J, leaving 10 bases between. The CDR3 has 13 residues. Germline-derived CDR1 and CDR2 are MGHRA and YSYEKL. CDR3 bases: TGCGCCAGCAGCCAAGAGGATTGGGGGGAGCAGTACTTC. This codes for CASSQEDWGEQYF.

This clonotype was detected a few times. This sequence may be a read error, since a much larger clone differs from it by one base. The chain recombines TRBV10-1 with TRBJ2-4, with D possibly TRBD2 on 5 matching bases. V was clipped by 7 bases and J by 12 bases, with 19 bases between them. The germline CDR1 and CDR2 sequences are WNHNN and SYGVQD (reference sequence). This CDR3 region has 13 residues. As DNA, the CDR3 is TGCGCCAGCAACGACTCGCCAGGAGGCACTCAGTACTTC. This translates into CASNDSPGGTQYF.

This clonotype was observed many times. The J gene is TRBJ2-3, the V gene TRBV20-1; D gene ambiguous. The CDR3 runs to 17 residues. V lost 0 bases and J 2 bases, leaving 18 bases between the germline ends. Germline V gives CDR1 DFQATT, CDR2 SNEGSKA (reference sequence). In nucleotides, the CDR3 is TGCAGTGCTAGAGATTCCAATCTTGGGTCCCTCACAGATACGCAGTATTTT. It translates to CSARDSNLGSLTDTQYF.

V usage is TRBV5-5 and J usage is TRBJ2-3; TRBD2 matches at 11 bases. The CDR3 has 14 residues. V lost 6 bases to trimming and J lost 3 bases; unmatched junction nucleotides: 3. The germline CDR1 and CDR2 sequences are SGHKS and YYEKEE (reference sequence). CDR3 region: CASNVAGGTDTQYF. The CDR3 DNA reads as TGTGCCAGCAACGTAGCGGGAGGGACAGATACGCAGTATTTT.

In this sample, this clonotype turned up many times. This chain's CDR3 is CASSVEGQGFSEQFF. The CDR3 coding sequence is TGTGCCAGCAGCGTAGAGGGACAGGGTTTCAGTGAGCAGTTCTTC. The V gene is TRBV9, the J gene TRBJ2-1, with 9 bases identical to TRBD1. The trim removed 0 bases at V and 9 bases at J, leaving 7 bases unmatched. Looked up from germline, CDR1 is SGDLS and CDR2 is YYNGEE. The CDR3 loop spans 15 amino acids.

The rearrangement joins TRBV10-3 to TRBJ2-7, with 8 bases matching TRBD1. This CDR3 comprises 14 residues. CDR1 and CDR2 (germline): ENHRY, SYGVKD. V lost 5 bases and J lost 5; bases outside the gene matches: 8. In nucleotides, the CDR3 is TGTGCCATCAGTCGGGATGGACAGGGCCACGAGCAGTACGTC. This sequence encodes CAISRDGQGHEQYV.

At least ten counts were recorded for this clonotype. The germline gene is not matched at one end of the junction; a read error may be the cause. The chain combines TRBV25-1 with TRBJ2-7; 8 bases agree with TRBD2. CDR1 and CDR2 from the germline V gene are MGHDK and SYGVNS. The length of the CDR3 is 11 residues. CDR3 region: CASSGGGRPNF. The CDR3 region has the DNA TGTGCCAGCAGTGGAGGCGGGAGGCCTAACTTC.

At least ten counts were recorded for this clonotype. The chain combines TRBV6-5 with TRBJ2-7; 10 bases match TRBD1. V shed 4 bases, J shed 4 bases, and the junction held 4 bases outside the gene matches. CDR1 MNHEY and CDR2 SVGAGI come from the germline V gene. The CDR3 is 14 residues long. CDR3 coding DNA: TGTGCCAGCAGTTCCGGGGGACAGGGGTACGAGCAGTACTTC. Protein: CASSSGGQGYEQYF.

The CDR3 bases are TGTGCCAGCAGCCCACAGGGGGGTGTCACAGATACGCAGTATTTT. It specifies CASSPQGGVTDTQYF. The chain joins TRBV25-1 to TRBJ2-3, with 8 nucleotides matching TRBD1. This CDR3 has 15 amino acids. The trim removed 6 bases at V and 2 bases at J, leaving 7 bases unmatched. Germline lookup yields CDR1 MGHDK and CDR2 SYGVNS.

The V gene is TRBV19, the J gene TRBJ1-2, with 8 bases matching TRBD1. This CDR3 contains 14 residues. The germline gives CDR1 LNHDA, CDR2 SQIVND (reference sequence). Unmatched junction bases numbered 5, after V lost 1 base and J lost 7 bases. The CDR3 reads CASSIAGGATGYTF. CDR3 DNA sequence: TGTGCCAGTAGTATAGCAGGGGGCGCGACTGGCTACACCTTC.

The chain uses TRBV2 and TRBJ2-7; 9 bases match TRBD1. Trimming took 6 bases from V and 4 from J; bases not matched to a gene: 7. CDR3 size: 14 residues. CDR1 and CDR2 (germline): SNHLY, FYNNEI. CDR3 coding DNA: TGTGCCAGCAGATCGACAGGGGGAGGATACGAGCAGTACTTC. Translation: CASRSTGGGYEQYF.

With respect to this clonotype: The junction departs from the called germline gene at one end, perhaps through a read error. CDR3 amino acids: CGSSLSEGTNSPLHF. CDR3 DNA: TGTGGCAGCAGCTTATCAGAGGGTACTAATTCACCCCTCCACTTT. This chain links TRBV11-2 with TRBJ1-6; unclear D gene. The CDR3 extends over 15 amino acids. The V gene's germline CDR1 is SGHAT and CDR2 FQNNGV.

The CDR3 loop reads CSALRENNEHF. The CDR3 DNA sequence: TGCAGTGCTTTGCGGGAGAACAATGAGCATTTT. This rearrangement joins TRBV20-1 to TRBJ1-5; D gene uncertain. The CDR3 has 11 residues. V was clipped by 5 bases and J by 14 bases, with 16 bases between them. The germline CDR1 and CDR2 sequences are DFQATT and SNEGSKA (reference sequence).

This clonotype showed up many times. Just one base apart from a much larger clone, this may be a read error. This CDR3 is missing its conserved last phenylalanine or tryptophan, likely due to a read error. The chain links TRBV20-1 to TRBJ2-5; D is ambiguous. V dropped 5 bases and J dropped 1 base, with 2 bases sitting between them. The CDR3 has 10 amino acids. CDR1 is DFQATT, CDR2 SNEGSKA, per germline (reference sequence). CDR3 sequence: CSASQETQYS. CDR3 nucleotide sequence: TGCAGTGCTTCCCAAGAGACCCAGTACTCC.

This clonotype was found many times. This clone may be a read error of a much larger clone one base away. The V call is TRBV20-1, the J call TRBJ2-7, with D unresolved. V gave up 5 bases and J gave up 6 bases, with 20 bases separating them. The CDR3 extends over 14 amino acids. CDR1 and CDR2 (germline): DFQATT, SNEGSKA (reference sequence). This chain's CDR3 is CSAPEQRNPSEQYF. The CDR3 DNA reads TGCAGTGCTCCTGAACAGAGGAACCCCTCCGAGCAGTACTTC.

CDR3 in amino acids: CASNITGDTGNTIYF. CDR3 sequence (DNA): TGCGCCAGCAACATAACGGGGGATACAGGAAACACCATATATTTT. The chain carries TRBV10-2 and TRBJ1-3, with a weak D call TRBD1 (5 bases). With 7 bases removed from V and 4 bases from J, the gap between germline ends came to 17 bases. CDR1 is WSHSY and CDR2 is SAAADI in the germline V gene. The CDR3 sequence is 15 residues long.

A word on this clonotype: A clone one base away is much larger, so this may be a read error. This rearrangement joins TRBV7-9 to TRBJ1-1; 7 bases line up with TRBD1. CDR1 and CDR2 from the germline V gene are SEHNR and FQNEAQ (reference sequence). The CDR3 spans 15 residues. The CDR3 sequence: CASSARQGGSTEAVF. In nucleotides, the CDR3 is TGTGCCAGCAGCGCACGACAGGGCGGGAGCACTGAAGCTGTCTTT.